Listed below are T cell receptor beta chains from one sample, sequenced in a study of T cell changes during pregnancy in multiple sclerosis. Data came from immunoSEQ multiplex PCR; TCRdb stores just in-frame clones and leaves some out. The sample has tens of thousands of clones; approximately 92% are singletons. This material consisted of peripheral blood, taken in the third trimester of pregnancy. These receptors came from a female donor in good health, enrolled as a control in a pregnancy study. Each CDR3 is given with its conserved first and last residue. Each record gives: CDR3 length, V gene, J gene, clone size, D gene, CDR3 protein, CDR3 DNA. The D gene is left open where the match is weak. Size is omitted from some rows. Given values are once, few, many or a class for expanded clones.

length: 15; V: TRBV7-6; J: TRBJ2-1; size: .; D: .; CDR3: CASSLLSPSYNEQFF; DNA: TGTGCCAGCAGCTTACTCAGTCCCTCCTACAATGAGCAGTTCTTC
length: 18; V: TRBV7-6; J: TRBJ2-3; size: .; D: TRBD2; CDR3: CASSLASSGGTRTDTQYF; DNA: TGTGCCAGCAGCTTAGCGTCTTCCGGGGGGACCCGCACAGATACGCAGTATTTT
length: 14; V: TRBV6-1; J: TRBJ1-5; size: few; D: .; CDR3: CASIPTGSNQPQHF; DNA: TGTGCCAGCATTCCCACAGGTAGCAATCAGCCCCAGCATTTT
length: 16; V: TRBV5-4; J: TRBJ1-1; size: .; D: TRBD1; CDR3: CASLPGQGLVNTEAFF; DNA: TGTGCCAGCCTACCGGGACAGGGATTGGTGAACACTGAAGCTTTCTTT
length: 15; V: TRBV5-4; J: TRBJ1-1; size: .; D: .; CDR3: CASSLPRTGNTEAFF; DNA: TGTGCCAGCAGCTTGCCGCGCACAGGGAACACTGAAGCTTTCTTT
length: 15; V: TRBV5-1; J: TRBJ2-3; size: .; D: TRBD1; CDR3: CASYRDRGSTDTQYF; DNA: TGCGCCAGTTACCGGGACAGGGGTTCGACAGATACGCAGTATTTT
length: 14; V: TRBV29-1; J: TRBJ2-1; size: .; D: TRBD1; CDR3: CSAPEGARYNEQFF; DNA: TGCAGCGCGCCAGAGGGGGCGCGATACAATGAGCAGTTCTTC
length: 12; V: TRBV18; J: TRBJ1-1; size: .; D: .; CDR3: CASSAMNTEAFF; DNA: TGTGCCAGCTCGGCCATGAACACTGAAGCTTTCTTT
length: 15; V: TRBV14; J: TRBJ2-2; size: .; D: .; CDR3: CASSDNRKNTGELFF; DNA: TGTGCCAGCAGCGATAACAGGAAAAACACCGGGGAGCTGTTTTTT
length: 16; V: TRBV18; J: TRBJ2-2; size: .; D: TRBD2; CDR3: CASSPERSGAGGELFF; DNA: TGTGCCAGCTCACCAGAGAGGTCGGGAGCGGGAGGGGAGCTGTTTTTT
length: 15; V: TRBV7-9; J: TRBJ2-1; size: .; D: TRBD2; CDR3: CASSLAGVPSNEQFF; DNA: TGTGCCAGCAGCTTGGCGGGAGTCCCGTCTAATGAGCAGTTCTTC